These 24 T cell receptor beta chains originate from one sample sequenced in a study of OX40 agonist ivuxolimab in advanced cancers. This table comes from immunoSEQ multiplex PCR, and its TCRdb copy is limited to in-frame clones, with some not included. The sample has about 73,000 clones; about 90% are singletons. The sample here was CD4+ or CD8+ T cells sorted from blood, taken in a trial of the OX40 agonist ivuxolimab. These receptors all come from an adult with an advanced solid tumor such as melanoma, head and neck, liver or kidney cancer.

This sequence joins TRBV6-5 and TRBJ2-1, with D unresolved. Germline-derived CDR1 and CDR2 are MNHEY and SVGAGI. The CDR3 is 15 amino acids. The V end was cut by 7 bases, the J end by 8 bases, with 21 bases between. In nucleotides, the CDR3 is TGTGCCAGCATCTTCTGGCTACTGATCAATGATGAGCAGTTCTTC. It yields the protein CASIFWLLINDEQFF.

The chain joins TRBV28 to TRBJ1-5, with D perhaps matching TRBD1 (5 bases). V was clipped by 7 bases and J by 0 bases, with 7 bases between them. CDR1 is MDHEN and CDR2 is SYDVKM in the germline V gene. The CDR3 has 13 residues. The CDR3 sequence: CASTGLSNQPQHF. CDR3 sequence (DNA): TGTGCCAGCACGGGGCTTAGCAATCAGCCCCAGCATTTT.

V gene TRBV5-6 combines with J gene TRBJ2-7, with D perhaps TRBD2 (6 bases). Germline V gene lookup returns CDR1 SGHDT and CDR2 YYEEEE. V was clipped by 0 bases and J by 9 bases, with 7 bases between them. The length of the CDR3 is 11 residues. The CDR3 is CASSLGEVQYF. The DNA of the CDR3 is TGTGCCAGCAGCTTGGGGGAGGTGCAGTACTTC.

This clone qualifies as medium-sized. The gene calls are TRBV6-5 and TRBJ1-1; D uncertain. Trimming shortened V by 6 bases and J by 1 base, and 3 bases separated the two germline ends. Germline CDR1 and CDR2: MNHEY and SVGAGI. The CDR3 loop spans 11 amino acids. The CDR3 nucleotides are TGTGCCAGCAGACAGAACACTGAAGCTTTCTTT. The encoded protein is CASRQNTEAFF.

V gene TRBV9 combines with J gene TRBJ2-1; 7 bases match TRBD2. This CDR3 is 14 amino acids long. Losses at the gene ends were 2 bases for V and 5 bases for J; bases not matched to a gene: 4. Per the germline V gene, CDR1 is SGDLS and CDR2 is YYNGEE. This CDR3 is CASSVGGGNNEQFF. The CDR3 DNA reads as TGTGCCAGCAGCGTGGGGGGAGGGAACAATGAGCAGTTCTTC.

The J gene is TRBJ2-3, the V gene TRBV28, with 10 positions matching TRBD2. This CDR3 is built from 15 residues. V gave up 2 bases and J gave up 1 base; unmatched junction bases: 0. Germline CDR1 MDHEN, CDR2 SYDVKM. The CDR3 region has the DNA TGTGCCAGCAGTTTAGGACTAGCGGGCACAGATACGCAGTATTTT. This encodes CASSLGLAGTDTQYF.

In this sample, this clone turned up a few times. The J gene is TRBJ2-5, the V gene TRBV5-1; TRBD2 might be the D (7 bases). With 2 bases removed from V and 1 base from J, the gap between germline ends came to 18 bases. Germline lookup yields CDR1 SGHRS and CDR2 YFSETQ. This CDR3 comprises 17 residues. CDR3 bases: TGCGCCAGCAGCTTAGGGGGAGGGAGACAGTCCCAAGAGACCCAGTACTTC. Residues: CASSLGGGRQSQETQYF.

Note on this clone: One junction end disagrees with the germline gene, perhaps due to a read error. This rearrangement joins TRBV5-4 to TRBJ2-4, with TRBD1 identical over 8 bases. The CDR3 is made up of 14 amino acids. Germline V gene lookup returns CDR1 SGHNT and CDR2 YYREEE (reference sequence). The CDR3: CAGSRGDRRNIQYF. The CDR3 DNA reads as TGTGCCGGCAGCAGAGGGGACAGGCGGAACATTCAGTACTTC. Based on the CDR3 plus reference TRBV5-4 and TRBJ2-4, the full variable domain is ETGVTQSPTHLIKTRGQQVTLRCSSQSGHNTVSWYQQALGQGPQFIFQYYREEENGRGNFPPRFSGLQFPNYSSELNVNALELDDSALYLCAGSRGDRRNIQYFGAGTRLSVL.

The genes are TRBV6-1 and TRBJ2-7; the D is unclear. The germline V gene encodes CDR1 MNHNS and CDR2 SASEGT. V lost 6 bases and J lost 6, with 12 bases in between. CDR3 length equals 12 residues. CDR3 sequence reads: CASRDLWGEQYF. DNA for the CDR3: TGTGCCAGCAGAGACCTCTGGGGCGAGCAGTACTTC.

The chain carries TRBV15 and TRBJ1-1, with TRBD1 matching over 9 bases. The V gene's germline CDR1 is LNHNV and CDR2 YYDKDF (reference sequence). Trimming cost V 1 base and J 2 bases; bases outside gene matches: 8. This CDR3 is 17 amino acids long. CDR3 region: CATSRGNRGRLNTEAFF. In DNA form, the CDR3 reads TGTGCCACCAGCAGAGGGAACAGGGGGCGTTTAAACACTGAAGCTTTCTTT. The whole variable domain, remainder taken from reference TRBV15 and TRBJ1-1, is DAMVIQNPRYQVTQFGKPVTLSCSQTLNHNVMYWYQQKSSQAPKLLFHYYDKDFNNEADTPDNFQSRRPNTSFCFLDIRSPGLGDTAMYLCATSRGNRGRLNTEAFFGQGTRLTVV.

The chain combines TRBV7-9 with TRBJ2-3; D gene uncertain. The CDR3 loop spans 15 amino acids. Germline CDR1 and CDR2: SEHNR and FQNEAQ (reference sequence). The V end lost 4 bases, the J end lost 3 bases, and 14 bases lay between the germline ends. CDR3 sequence reads: CASSYQSLATDTQYF. The CDR3 bases are TGTGCCAGCAGCTATCAAAGTCTGGCGACAGATACGCAGTATTTT. The complete variable domain, with remaining parts taken from reference TRBV7-9 and TRBJ2-3, reads DTGVSQNPRHKITKRGQNVTFRCDPISEHNRLYWYRQTLGQGPEFLTYFQNEAQLEKSRLLSDRFSAERPKGSFSTLEIQRTEQGDSAMYLCASSYQSLATDTQYFGPGTRLTVL.

The V call is TRBV7-8, the J call TRBJ1-5; D is unresolved. The germline V gene has CDR1 SGHVS and CDR2 FQNEAQ. The CDR3 is 17 residues long. With 2 bases removed from V and 0 bases from J, the gap between germline ends came to 14 bases. DNA for the CDR3: TGTGCCAGCAGCTTACGGCCAGGACGGTATAGCAATCAGCCCCAGCATTTT. Translating gives CASSLRPGRYSNQPQHF. Together with reference TRBV7-8 and TRBJ1-5, the CDR3 gives the full variable domain: GAGVSQSPRYKVAKRGQDVALRCDPISGHVSLFWYQQALGQGPEFLTYFQNEAQLDKSGLPSDRFFAERPEGSVSTLKIQRTQQEDSAVYLCASSLRPGRYSNQPQHFGDGTRLSIL.

This clone came up once. J is TRBJ1-2 and V is TRBV9, with D unclear. CDR1 and CDR2 from the germline V gene are SGDLS and YYNGEE. The V end lost 0 bases, the J end lost 8 bases, and 11 bases lay between the germline ends. CDR3 size: 13 residues. CDR3 in amino acids: CASSVGPVGGYTF. DNA for the CDR3: TGTGCCAGCAGCGTAGGGCCGGTGGGGGGCTACACCTTC.

The chain is built from TRBV5-1 and TRBJ2-2; the match to TRBD2 covers 12 bases. This CDR3 is 16 amino acids long. CDR1 is SGHRS and CDR2 is YFSETQ in the germline V gene. With 3 bases clipped from V and 4 bases from J, the junction kept 4 bases outside the gene matches. This chain's CDR3 is CASSSPSGGGTGELFF. The CDR3 nucleotides read TGCGCCAGCAGCTCCCCTAGCGGGGGGGGCACCGGGGAGCTGTTTTTT.

V and J are TRBV18 and TRBJ1-5; D is perhaps TRBD1 (5 bases). This CDR3 contains 14 residues. The V and J ends lost 6 bases and 4 bases respectively, with 13 bases between them. In germline, CDR1 is KGHSH, CDR2 LQKENI. CDR3 amino acids: CASSSGGSNQPQHF. The CDR3 nucleotides read TGTGCCAGCTCTTCGGGGGGGTCGAATCAGCCCCAGCATTTT.

V and J are TRBV7-9 and TRBJ2-5, with D perhaps given as TRBD1 or TRBD2 (5 bases each). The germline gives CDR1 SEHNR, CDR2 FQNEAQ (reference sequence). Deletions cut 10 bases from V and 1 base from J, with 22 bases between. The CDR3 is 16 residues long. The CDR3 loop reads CAIQSGRARVQETQYF. CDR3 DNA: TGTGCCATCCAATCGGGGCGGGCAAGGGTCCAAGAGACCCAGTACTTC.

This chain uses TRBV7-8 with TRBJ2-5; the match to TRBD1 covers 9 bases. TRBJ2-7 matches the DNA end more closely, so the J call is doubtful. This CDR3 has 16 amino acids. CDR1 is SGHVS and CDR2 is FQNEAQ in the germline V gene. In DNA, the CDR3 is TGTGCCAGCAGCTTAGCGGGACAGGGTGCCACCTACGAGCAGTACTTC. It translates to CASSLAGQGATYEQYF.

The rearrangement uses TRBV11-2 and TRBJ1-2; possible D gene TRBD1, 5 bases. CDR1 and CDR2 (germline): SGHAT, FQNNGV. V was shortened by 5 bases and J by 0 bases, with 13 bases between the two germline ends. The CDR3 totals 15 residues. CDR3 sequence: CASSPEDKTNYGYTF. The DNA for the CDR3 is TGTGCCAGCAGCCCAGAGGACAAGACTAACTATGGCTACACCTTC.

This chain uses TRBV6-5 with TRBJ1-1; D call uncertain. Germline loops: CDR1 MNHEY, CDR2 SVGAGI. The CDR3 consists of 13 residues. V was trimmed by 2 bases and J by 7 bases, leaving 11 bases between them. This CDR3 is CASSYGQTSEAFF. CDR3 DNA: TGTGCCAGCAGTTACGGGCAAACGAGTGAAGCTTTCTTT.

The J gene is TRBJ1-1, the V gene TRBV5-8; no clear D gene. Between the trimmed V and J ends, which lost 0 bases and 11 bases, there was a span of 20 bases. There are 15 residues in the CDR3. CDR1 is SGHTS, CDR2 YDEGEE, per germline. The CDR3 DNA follows: TGTGCCAGCAGCTTGGGTGACGGACCCCGTGTGGGGGCTTTCTTT. Translation: CASSLGDGPRVGAFF.

This clone was detected once. The CDR3 loop reads CASSNRDLTYEQYF. CDR3 nucleotide sequence: TGTGCCAGCAGCAACAGGGATTTGACCTACGAGCAGTACTTC. This rearrangement joins TRBV11-3 to TRBJ2-7; a possible D gene is TRBD1 (6 bases). The CDR3 sequence is 14 residues long. V dropped 5 bases and J dropped 2 bases, with 13 bases sitting between them. Germline V gene lookup returns CDR1 SGHNT and CDR2 YENEEA.

CDR3 sequence reads: CASSQGVHGTEAFF. The DNA of the CDR3 is TGCGCCAGCAGCCAAGGGGTGCACGGGACTGAAGCTTTCTTT. The chain couples TRBV4-1 to TRBJ1-1; D is uncertain. This CDR3 region has 14 residues. The V gene's germline CDR1 is MGHRA and CDR2 YSYEKL. The V and J ends lost 1 base and 5 bases respectively, with 11 bases between them.

This clone is a singleton in its sample. This chain connects TRBV10-1 to TRBJ1-6; a possible D gene is TRBD1 (6 bases). CDR1 and CDR2 (germline): WNHNN, SYGVQD (reference sequence). Trimming took off 9 bases at V and 8 bases at J, with 14 bases between the two ends. CDR3 length: 13 residues. The chain's CDR3 is CASSRGIDSPLHF. In nucleotides, the CDR3 is TGCGCCAGTAGCAGGGGTATCGATTCACCCCTCCACTTT.

The chain employs TRBV2 and TRBJ2-3; tentatively, D is TRBD2 (7 bases). Germline V gene data show CDR1 as SNHLY and CDR2 as FYNNEI. This CDR3 has 13 amino acids. V lost 3 bases, J lost 13 bases, and 17 bases lay in between. CDR3 in DNA: TGTGCCAGCAGTGACGAACAGGGAGGGGTCGAGTATTTT. Protein product: CASSDEQGGVEYF.